The 28 T cell receptor beta chains reported below all come from one sample, sequenced in a study of CD8+ T cells in alopecia areata. RNA, once extracted, was reverse transcribed into cDNA for use as the sequencing template. TCRdb keeps only in-frame clones here, not all; method: immunoSEQ multiplex PCR. Found here are about 190,000 clones, 50% to 60% of them singletons; the top ten hold about 0.65%. Treatment denoted: oral pan-JAK inhibitor, 5-10 mg twice daily. The specimen comprised CD4+ T cells sorted from blood, sampled at week 4, from a patient treated with tofacitinib. These receptor sequences come from a human donor with alopecia areata.

This clone has only a few counts. This rearrangement joins TRBV5-1 to TRBJ2-3; 12 positions match TRBD1. The CDR3 length is 15 residues. Germline CDR1 reads SGHRS; CDR2 reads YFSETQ. After removal of 3 bases from V and 6 bases from J, the junction contained 5 bases not matched to a gene. In nucleotides, the CDR3 is TGCGCCAGCAGCTCCGGGACAGGGGGCAGGGATACGCAGTATTTT. Translating it yields CASSSGTGGRDTQYF.

This chain joins TRBV30 and TRBJ2-3, with unresolved D. The CDR3 runs to 14 residues. In germline, CDR1 is GTSNPN, CDR2 SVGIG (reference sequence). The V end was cut by 1 base, the J end by 5 bases, with 13 bases between. The CDR3 DNA reads TGTGCCTGGAGTGCTAGGGCAACGGGAGATACGCAGTATTTT. Translation gives CAWSARATGDTQYF.

In this sample, this clone turned up a few times. This rearrangement joins TRBV18 to TRBJ1-1, with D perhaps matching TRBD1 (5 bases). CDR3 length: 14 residues. Germline values: CDR1 KGHSH, CDR2 LQKENI. V shed 4 bases and J shed 0 bases, with 9 bases lying between them. In DNA, the CDR3 is TGTGCCAGCTCACGCGAGGGGATGAACACTGAAGCTTTCTTT. It encodes CASSREGMNTEAFF.

This clone was picked up a small number of times. The rearrangement links TRBV15 to TRBJ2-6, with D uncertain. Germline CDR1 is LNHNV and CDR2 is YYDKDF (reference sequence). The CDR3 spans 12 residues. V lost 6 bases to trimming and J lost 9 bases, with 9 bases between them. The CDR3 DNA reads as TGTGCCACCAGTAGGAGTGGCAACGTCCTGACTTTC. As protein: CATSRSGNVLTF.

V is TRBV4-3 and J is TRBJ2-1; no firm D call. Trimming cost V 0 bases and J 8 bases, with 5 bases left between them. Germline CDR1 is LGHNA and CDR2 is YSLEER. The CDR3 spans 12 residues. CDR3 DNA sequence: TGCGCCAGCAGCCAAGATTCCTATGAGCAGTTCTTC. Protein product: CASSQDSYEQFF.

This chain joins TRBV28 and TRBJ2-1; 9 bases fit TRBD2. CDR1 is MDHEN, CDR2 SYDVKM, per germline. The CDR3 runs 15 residues. The V and J ends lost 2 bases and 3 bases, in that order; junction bases with no gene match: 2. CDR3 protein: CASSLGLALYNEQFF. The CDR3 DNA sequence: TGTGCCAGCAGTTTAGGACTAGCGCTCTACAATGAGCAGTTCTTC.

The genes are TRBV15 and TRBJ2-1; TRBD2 matches at 7 bases. The germline CDR1 and CDR2 sequences are LNHNV and YYDKDF (reference sequence). V was clipped by 7 bases and J by 3 bases; unmatched bases: 6. The CDR3 sequence is 14 residues long. CDR3 sequence: CATTPTSLYNEQFF. The CDR3 DNA follows: TGTGCCACCACCCCGACTAGCCTCTACAATGAGCAGTTCTTC.

This clone came up a few times. The chain joins TRBV25-1 to TRBJ1-2; D is uncertain. V lost 4 bases and J lost 5, with 17 bases in between. CDR1 MGHDK and CDR2 SYGVNS come from the germline V gene. The CDR3 extends over 15 amino acids. The DNA of the CDR3 is TGTGCCAGCAGTGCCCGGACGCGCAGCCCGTATGGCTACACCTTC. This codes for CASSARTRSPYGYTF.

This clone showed up just once. The chain links TRBV29-1 to TRBJ2-1; 8 nucleotides agree with TRBD2. V shed 6 bases and J 7 bases; nucleotides not matched to a gene: 14. From germline, CDR1 is SQVTM and CDR2 ANQGSEA. The CDR3 loop spans 15 amino acids. As DNA, the CDR3 is TGCAGCGTAGCCGAGCCGGGACTAGAAAGTAATGAGCAGTTCTTC. Translated, it gives CSVAEPGLESNEQFF.

This sequence joins TRBV5-1 and TRBJ2-3; TRBD2 agrees at 8 bases. J was trimmed by 4 bases and V by 8 bases; bases with no gene match: 9. The CDR3 contains 14 residues. Germline V lookup: CDR1 SGHRS, CDR2 YFSETQ. As DNA, the CDR3 is TGCGCCAGTACCGGGCTAGCGGGCTCAGATACGCAGTATTTT. It specifies CASTGLAGSDTQYF.

This clone was observed a few times. The chain has TRBV7-9 and TRBJ2-5; 7 positions agree with TRBD2. Germline V gene lookup returns CDR1 SEHNR and CDR2 FQNEAQ (reference sequence). The CDR3 has 13 amino acids. The trim removed 6 bases at V and 1 base at J, leaving 2 bases unmatched. The CDR3 nucleotides are TGTGCCAGCAGACGGACTAGCCAAGAGACCCAGTACTTC. Its translation is CASRRTSQETQYF. Together with reference TRBV7-9 and TRBJ2-5, the CDR3 gives the full variable domain: DTGVSQNPRHKITKRGQNVTFRCDPISEHNRLYWYRQTLGQGPEFLTYFQNEAQLEKSRLLSDRFSAERPKGSFSTLEIQRTEQGDSAMYLCASRRTSQETQYFGPGTRLLVL.

The gene calls are TRBV7-9 and TRBJ2-3; D ambiguous. V lost 2 bases and J 5 bases, leaving 8 bases between the germline ends. The CDR3 has 13 amino acids. The germline gives CDR1 SEHNR, CDR2 FQNEAQ (reference sequence). CDR3 loop: CASSLTLVDTQYF. The CDR3 nucleotides read TGTGCCAGCAGCTTAACGCTGGTAGATACGCAGTATTTT.

The chain joins TRBV4-1 to TRBJ1-1; D call uncertain. The germline CDR1 and CDR2 sequences are MGHRA and YSYEKL. V was clipped by 1 base and J by 5 bases, with 8 bases between them. The CDR3 has 13 residues. The CDR3, as DNA: TGCGCCAGCAGCCAAGTCGCTTCGACTGAAGCTTTCTTT. Its translation is CASSQVASTEAFF.

The chain uses TRBV5-1 and TRBJ2-5, with 7 bases identical to TRBD1. The trim removed 3 bases at V and 4 bases at J, leaving 12 bases unmatched. This CDR3 comprises 16 residues. Germline lookup yields CDR1 SGHRS and CDR2 YFSETQ. CDR3: CASSWVTGRKGETQYF. The CDR3 DNA is TGCGCCAGCAGCTGGGTGACAGGGCGAAAGGGAGAGACCCAGTACTTC. Complete variable domain (other parts from reference TRBV5-1 and TRBJ2-5): KAGVTQTPRYLIKTRGQQVTLSCSPISGHRSVSWYQQTPGQGLQFLFEYFSETQRNKGNFPGRFSGRQFSNSRSEMNVSTLELGDSALYLCASSWVTGRKGETQYFGPGTRLLVL.

This clone has more than one count but fewer than ten. The V and J genes are TRBV7-9 and TRBJ2-5; tentative D call: TRBD2 (5 bases). The CDR3 contains 16 residues. V was clipped by 5 bases and J by 1 base, with 17 bases between them. Germline values: CDR1 SEHNR, CDR2 FQNEAQ (reference sequence). The CDR3 sequence is CASSNQLGVRQETQYF. CDR3 coding DNA: TGTGCCAGCAGCAACCAACTCGGGGTGCGCCAAGAGACCCAGTACTTC.

This clone was seen once. V and J are TRBV29-1 and TRBJ2-1, with TRBD1 identical over 9 bases. CDR1 is SQVTM and CDR2 is ANQGSEA in the germline V gene. The ends lost 0 bases at V and 0 bases at J; junction bases unmatched: 3. The CDR3 sequence is 16 residues long. The CDR3 sequence: CSVEEPTGGSYNEQFF. In DNA, the CDR3 is TGCAGCGTTGAAGAGCCGACAGGGGGCTCCTACAATGAGCAGTTCTTC.

The chain recombines TRBV15 with TRBJ2-3; no firm D call. This CDR3 contains 13 residues. Germline V lookup: CDR1 LNHNV, CDR2 YYDKDF (reference sequence). V gave up 0 bases and J gave up 10 bases, with 11 bases separating them. The CDR3 DNA follows: TGTGCCACCAGCAGAGATGAATTCCGGGCGCAGTATTTT. It is translated as CATSRDEFRAQYF.

The chain links TRBV7-2 to TRBJ1-2; 7 bases match TRBD1. The CDR3 totals 15 residues. The V and J ends lost 1 base and 0 bases, in that order; junction bases with no gene match: 2. Germline V lookup: CDR1 SGHTA, CDR2 FQGNSA. CDR3 bases: TGTGCCAGCAGCTTAGGGGACAGACCTAACTATGGCTACACCTTC. It codes for CASSLGDRPNYGYTF. Based on the CDR3 plus reference TRBV7-2 and TRBJ1-2, the full variable domain is GAGVSQSPSNKVTEKGKDVELRCDPISGHTALYWYRQSLGQGLEFLIYFQGNSAPDKSGLPSDRFSAERTGGSVSTLTIQRTQQEDSAVYLCASSLGDRPNYGYTFGSGTRLTVV.

This clone was found a few times. The genes are TRBV30 and TRBJ2-3, with no clear D. This CDR3 has 16 amino acids. Between the trimmed V and J ends, which lost 3 bases and 2 bases, there was a span of 18 bases. Looked up from germline, CDR1 is GTSNPN and CDR2 is SVGIG (reference sequence). The CDR3 here is CAWRTPRLLLTDTQYF. As DNA, the CDR3 is TGTGCCTGGAGGACGCCCCGTCTCCTGCTCACAGATACGCAGTATTTT.

CDR3 bases: TGCAGCGTTGGGACAGCGAGGAACACTGAAGCTTTCTTT. Protein: CSVGTARNTEAFF. This chain uses TRBV29-1 with TRBJ1-1; a weak D match, TRBD1 (6 bases). The CDR3 is made up of 13 amino acids. V lost 4 bases to trimming and J lost 1 base, with 10 bases between them. Germline V gene lookup returns CDR1 SQVTM and CDR2 ANQGSEA.

The DNA of the CDR3 is TGCAGCGTTCGGGAGCGGGGACGCACAGATACGCAGTATTTT. Amino acid sequence: CSVRERGRTDTQYF. The chain uses TRBV29-1 and TRBJ2-3; TRBD2 agrees at 7 bases. Germline values: CDR1 SQVTM, CDR2 ANQGSEA. The CDR3 consists of 14 residues. V shed 5 bases and J 1 base; nucleotides not matched to a gene: 6.

The chain uses TRBV30 and TRBJ1-2; 8 nucleotides agree with TRBD1. This CDR3 has 16 amino acids. CDR1 GTSNPN and CDR2 SVGIG come from the germline V gene (reference sequence). V shed 0 bases and J 6 bases; nucleotides not matched to a gene: 12. CDR3 amino acids: CAWSVPRTGKYDGYTF. In nucleotides, the CDR3 is TGTGCCTGGAGTGTACCCCGGACAGGGAAGTACGATGGCTACACCTTC.

The gene calls are TRBV15 and TRBJ2-5; D possibly corresponds to TRBD1 (5 bases). CDR3 size: 13 residues. Germline CDR1 and CDR2: LNHNV and YYDKDF (reference sequence). V gave up 3 bases and J gave up 3 bases, with 8 bases separating them. CDR3 coding DNA: TGTGCCACCAGCAGCCAGGGAAAAGAGACCCAGTACTTC. Its protein is CATSSQGKETQYF.

The rearrangement links TRBV29-1 to TRBJ2-7, with unresolved D. V lost 3 bases and J lost 6, with 12 bases in between. Germline V gene lookup returns CDR1 SQVTM and CDR2 ANQGSEA. The CDR3 totals 12 residues. The CDR3 protein is CSVDLNRSEQYF. The CDR3 nucleotides are TGCAGCGTTGACCTCAACCGTAGCGAGCAGTACTTC.

The rearrangement joins TRBV9 to TRBJ2-4; no definite D call. This CDR3 has 13 amino acids. Trimming cost V 0 bases and J 5 bases, with 6 bases left between them. From germline, CDR1 is SGDLS and CDR2 YYNGEE. The CDR3 here is CASSVGAENIQYF. Written as DNA, the CDR3 is TGTGCCAGCAGCGTAGGGGCTGAAAACATTCAGTACTTC.

V usage is TRBV29-1 and J usage is TRBJ2-2, with D tentatively TRBD2 (5 bases). Germline V lookup: CDR1 SQVTM, CDR2 ANQGSEA. CDR3 length equals 14 residues. Trimming removed 6 bases at V and 0 bases at J, with 11 bases between. CDR3 DNA: TGCAGCGTCAGACCGGGGTCGAACACCGGGGAGCTGTTTTTT. This encodes CSVRPGSNTGELFF.

The rearrangement uses TRBV15 and TRBJ2-5; D remains ambiguous. The CDR3 extends over 11 amino acids. CDR1 and CDR2 from the germline V gene are LNHNV and YYDKDF (reference sequence). The V end lost 1 base, the J end lost 5 bases, and 2 bases lay between the germline ends. The CDR3 bases are TGTGCCACCAGCAGAGGCGAGACCCAGTACTTC. Its translation is CATSRGETQYF.

J is TRBJ1-3 and V is TRBV15, with 8 bases aligning to TRBD1. The junction had 9 bases not matched to a gene; V was cut back by 5 bases and J by 0 bases. The CDR3 has 17 residues. CDR1 and CDR2 from the germline V gene are LNHNV and YYDKDF (reference sequence). CDR3 sequence (DNA): TGTGCCACCAGCCCCCGGGACAGGTTCCTCTCTGGAAACACCATATATTTT. Translated: CATSPRDRFLSGNTIYF. Together with reference TRBV15 and TRBJ1-3, the CDR3 gives the full variable domain: DAMVIQNPRYQVTQFGKPVTLSCSQTLNHNVMYWYQQKSSQAPKLLFHYYDKDFNNEADTPDNFQSRRPNTSFCFLDIRSPGLGDTAMYLCATSPRDRFLSGNTIYFGEGSWLTVV.